The sequence of this TCR beta chain was determined in a study of post-analysis software for immune sequencing data. General study points: In patients, TRBV5-6, TRBV5-1 and TRBV20-1 belonged to five or six TRBV segments found more frequently than in controls. By F measure, strong co-clustering occurred among samples prepared in the same batch.

As concerns this clonotype: Its specificity is not known.

Unique molecular identifiers were carried by the TCR beta cDNA libraries. TCRdb reprocessed the PCR reads via MiXCR and lists one record per CDR3 protein. The table records about 620,000 distinct CDR3 sequences, about 40% of them present only once. Trimming shortened V by 5 bases and J by 9 bases, and 23 bases separated the two germline ends. Per the germline V gene, CDR1 is SGHTA and CDR2 is FQGNSA. The CDR3 consists of 16 residues. This TCR derives from a girl aged 5 to 17 with multiple sclerosis. Sequencing was done on a sample of blood. The J gene is TRBJ2-1, the V gene TRBV7-2; D perhaps matches TRBD2 (7 bases). The CDR3 DNA follows: TGTGCCAGCAGCCTCAGGGGTCGGGGAGGGCCCTCTGAGCAGTTCTTC. It yields the protein CASSLRGRGGPSEQFF.